The rows below give T cell receptor beta chains drawn from one sample of a study of vaccination effects on CD4 cells after COVID-19. No antigen has been identified for these receptors. Repertoires were generated with immunoSEQ multiplex PCR, while TCRdb's copy carries only in-frame clones and drops some. The sample yields nearly 35,000 clones, less than 80% seen once. The sequences come from CD4+ T cells from PBMCs cultured with HCoV-OC43 spike peptides, collected before COVID-19 vaccination. The receptor source for this set is a human donor who received a COVID-19 vaccine. Each CDR3 is given with its conserved first and last residue. A D gene is named only where the DNA matches it firmly. Size values are once, few and many counts, or a class for expanded clones, and some rows have none.

V: TRBV7-9; D: NA; J: TRBJ1-2; size: NA; CDR3: CASSLSGAEGYTF; DNA: TGTGCCAGCAGCCTCTCGGGGGCTGAAGGCTACACCTTC
V: TRBV5-1; D: TRBD2; J: TRBJ2-1; size: NA; CDR3: CASSFQGTSGRNEQFF; DNA: TGCGCCAGCAGCTTTCAGGGGACTAGCGGGAGGAATGAGCAGTTCTTC
V: TRBV18; D: TRBD1; J: TRBJ2-6; size: NA; CDR3: CASSPPTGSGANVLTF; DNA: TGTGCCAGCTCACCGCCGACAGGGTCTGGGGCCAACGTCCTGACTTTC
V: TRBV5-1; D: TRBD2; J: TRBJ2-3; size: NA; CDR3: CASSPGTSGGTDTQYF; DNA: TGCGCCAGCAGCCCTGGGACTAGCGGGGGCACAGATACGCAGTATTTT
V: TRBV5-8; D: TRBD1; J: TRBJ1-2; size: once; CDR3: CASSPGTGRYWDYGYTF; DNA: TGTGCCAGCAGCCCGGGGACAGGGAGGTATTGGGATTATGGCTACACCTTC
V: TRBV15; D: NA; J: TRBJ2-5; size: once; CDR3: CATSNRDNQETQYF; DNA: TGTGCCACCAGCAACCGGGACAACCAAGAGACCCAGTACTTC
V: TRBV12-3/TRBV12-4; D: NA; J: TRBJ1-5; size: NA; CDR3: CASSLSGNQPQHF; DNA: TGTGCCAGCAGTTTAAGTGGAAATCAGCCCCAGCATTTT
V: TRBV5-1; D: TRBD2; J: TRBJ2-2; size: NA; CDR3: CASSLASGGYTGELFF; DNA: TGCGCCAGCAGCTTAGCTAGCGGGGGATACACCGGGGAGCTGTTTTTT
V: TRBV28; D: TRBD2; J: TRBJ2-7; size: NA; CDR3: CASTPEGVAGREQYF; DNA: TGTGCCAGCACCCCAGAGGGGGTAGCGGGACGGGAGCAGTACTTC
V: TRBV5-6; D: NA; J: TRBJ2-7; size: few; CDR3: CASSSRGSGSYEQYF; DNA: TGTGCCAGCAGCTCCCGGGGGTCTGGCTCCTACGAGCAGTACTTC
V: TRBV9; D: NA; J: TRBJ2-3; size: NA; CDR3: CASSVRADTQYF; DNA: TGTGCCAGCAGCGTAAGGGCAGATACGCAGTATTTT
V: TRBV6-5; D: NA; J: TRBJ1-1; size: NA; CDR3: CASRVWNTEAFF; DNA: TGTGCCAGCAGGGTTTGGAACACTGAAGCTTTCTTT
V: TRBV30; D: TRBD1; J: TRBJ1-2; size: NA; CDR3: CAWDRGIYTF; DNA: TGTGCCTGGGACAGGGGGATTTACACCTTC
V: TRBV25-1; D: NA; J: TRBJ2-1; size: NA; CDR3: CASPSENNEQFF; DNA: TGTGCCAGCCCTAGCGAGAACAATGAGCAGTTCTTC
V: TRBV18; D: TRBD1; J: TRBJ1-5; size: NA; CDR3: CASSRIQGGNQPQHF; DNA: TGTGCCAGCTCACGGATTCAGGGGGGGAATCAGCCCCAGCATTTT
V: TRBV4-1; D: NA; J: TRBJ1-2; size: NA; CDR3: CASSQLGQPLRSYGYTF; DNA: TGCGCCAGCAGCCAACTAGGGCAACCCCTTCGTTCCTATGGCTACACCTTC
V: TRBV7-3; D: NA; J: TRBJ1-6; size: NA; CDR3: CASSFSWHSSWDNSPLHF; DNA: TGTGCCAGCAGCTTCAGTTGGCACTCTAGCTGGGATAATTCACCCCTCCACTTT
V: TRBV7-2; D: TRBD1; J: TRBJ1-2; size: once; CDR3: CASSSRQGYGYTF; DNA: TGTGCCAGCAGCAGCAGACAGGGGTATGGCTACACCTTC
V: TRBV7-2; D: NA; J: TRBJ2-3; size: NA; CDR3: CASSFSPGTDTQYF; DNA: TGTGCCAGCAGCTTCTCCCCTGGCACAGATACGCAGTATTTT
V: TRBV9; D: TRBD2; J: TRBJ2-5; size: NA; CDR3: CASSGGLAGKETQYF; DNA: TGTGCCAGCAGCGGGGGACTAGCGGGGAAAGAGACCCAGTACTTC
V: TRBV11-2; D: NA; J: TRBJ2-5; size: NA; CDR3: CASSPGAQTQYF; DNA: TGTGCCAGCAGCCCTGGGGCTCAGACCCAGTACTTC
V: TRBV24-1; D: TRBD1; J: TRBJ2-3; size: NA; CDR3: CATSDSGQGATDTQYF; DNA: TGTGCCACCAGTGATTCGGGACAGGGGGCCACAGATACGCAGTATTTT
V: TRBV28; D: NA; J: TRBJ2-1; size: once; CDR3: CASSAAGSGGDNEQFF; DNA: TGTGCCAGCAGTGCAGCTGGGTCCGGCGGAGACAATGAGCAGTTCTTC
V: TRBV30; D: NA; J: TRBJ1-5; size: NA; CDR3: CAWSVRAANQPQHF; DNA: TGTGCCTGGAGTGTACGGGCCGCCAATCAGCCCCAGCATTTT
V: TRBV7-9; D: NA; J: TRBJ2-5; size: once; CDR3: CASSSPGQKLQETQYF; DNA: TGTGCCAGCAGCTCTCCGGGACAAAAGCTTCAAGAGACCCAGTACTTC
V: TRBV4-3; D: NA; J: TRBJ1-6; size: NA; CDR3: CASSQGQGYSPLHF; DNA: TGCGCCAGCAGCCAAGGGCAGGGGTATTCACCCCTCCACTTT
V: TRBV5-4; D: NA; J: TRBJ1-3; size: NA; CDR3: CASSLGSGNTIYF; DNA: TGTGCCAGCAGCTTGGGCTCTGGAAACACCATATATTTT
V: TRBV30; D: TRBD1; J: TRBJ1-5; size: NA; CDR3: CAWRGQGNQPQHF; DNA: TGTGCCTGGAGGGGACAGGGCAATCAGCCCCAGCATTTT
V: TRBV3-1/TRBV3-2; D: NA; J: TRBJ2-1; size: NA; CDR3: CASSPFELGEQFF; DNA: TGTGCCAGCAGCCCCTTTGAGTTGGGTGAGCAGTTCTTC
V: TRBV5-1; D: TRBD1; J: TRBJ2-7; size: NA; CDR3: CASSVRTGITYEQYF; DNA: TGCGCCAGCAGCGTAAGGACAGGAATAACCTACGAGCAGTACTTC
V: TRBV6-5; D: TRBD2; J: TRBJ2-1; size: NA; CDR3: CASSSRLAGGSTEQFF; DNA: TGTGCCAGCAGTTCCCGACTAGCGGGAGGGAGTACTGAGCAGTTCTTC
V: TRBV12-3/TRBV12-4; D: NA; J: TRBJ2-7; size: NA; CDR3: CASSLRKLEQYF; DNA: TGTGCCAGCAGTTTACGGAAGCTGGAGCAGTACTTC
V: TRBV30; D: NA; J: TRBJ2-2; size: NA; CDR3: CAWSRVFGELFF; DNA: TGTGCCTGGAGCAGAGTATTCGGGGAGCTGTTTTTT
V: TRBV30; D: NA; J: TRBJ1-1; size: NA; CDR3: CAGTGANTEAFF; DNA: TGTGCCGGAACGGGGGCCAACACTGAAGCTTTCTTT
V: TRBV2; D: NA; J: TRBJ1-2; size: few; CDR3: CASSEGRGAWGYTF; DNA: TGTGCCAGCAGTGAGGGCAGGGGCGCTTGGGGCTACACCTTC
V: TRBV6-5; D: NA; J: TRBJ2-5; size: NA; CDR3: CASSLSRRETQYF; DNA: TGTGCCAGCAGTTTAAGTAGAAGAGAGACCCAGTACTTC